The sample holds many counts of the clone carrying this T cell receptor (beta chain). The antigen is unknown. Next came a second PCR, run for about 7 to 12 cycles, which used a sample-barcoded 5' primer along with a J-beta primer mix. The study obtained at least 3 million CDR3-containing paired-end reads from every sample. TCRdb re-called the 5' RACE reads with MiXCR, one entry per CDR3 protein. Found here are around 650,000 distinct CDR3 sequences, 32% of them singletons; the top ten hold 15%. This sample was included in a study of blood T cells in healthy people across ages. Study-level points and caveats: Older individuals had lower TCR beta diversity per million T cells (the decline was roughly linear).

The CDR3 loop spans 12 amino acids. Germline V gene lookup returns CDR1 SEHNR and CDR2 FQNEAQ (reference sequence). V was shortened by 5 bases and J by 3 bases, with 8 bases between the two germline ends. The receptor was derived from an elderly woman in good health. J is TRBJ2-7 and V is TRBV7-9; D may be TRBD2 (5 bases). The sequenced sample was blood. The CDR3 DNA is TGTGCCAGCAGCGCGGGTCTCTACGAGCAGTACTTC. It encodes CASSAGLYEQYF.